These T cell receptor beta chains were read from a single sample in a study of CD8+ T cells in alopecia areata. Some clones are missing from TCRdb's copy, which holds only in-frame ones; the method was immunoSEQ multiplex PCR. The data hold some 150,000 clones, with approximately 56% observed a single time. Sequencing used CD8+ T cells sorted from blood. Receptors were obtained from a human donor in good health. Each CDR3 is given with its conserved first and last residue. D genes are given only for firm matches. Some rows have no size entry. The others give once, few or many, or a class for an expanded clone.

>few|.|TRBJ2-1|TRBV30
TGTGCCTGGAGTGATACTGCTGGGTACAATGAGCAGTTCTTC
CAWSDTAGYNEQFF
>.|TRBD2|TRBJ2-5|TRBV4-1
TGCGCCAGCAGCACGGGACTAGCGGGAGGGCAAGAGACCCAGTACTTC
CASSTGLAGGQETQYF
>.|.|TRBJ2-7|TRBV5-5
TGTGCCAGCAGCTCCGACGGGAACGAGCAGTACTTC
CASSSDGNEQYF
>.|.|TRBJ2-1|TRBV7-9
TGTGCCAGCAGCCTAGACAGAGGAAGCTCCTACAATGAGCAGTTCTTC
CASSLDRGSSYNEQFF
>.|.|TRBJ2-5|TRBV27
TGTGCCAGCAGTTTATCGACAGGTAGAGAGACCCAGTACTTC
CASSLSTGRETQYF
>.|TRBD1|TRBJ2-1|TRBV7-9
TGTGCCAGCAGCCCAGGGACAGGGATGGCCAATGAGCAGTTCTTC
CASSPGTGMANEQFF
>once|.|TRBJ2-5|TRBV5-1
TGCGCCAGCAGCGCGGGACTCGTTCCGGAGACCCAGTACTTC
CASSAGLVPETQYF
>.|.|TRBJ1-1|TRBV10-3
TGTGCCATCAGTGAGTGGAAGATGAACACTGAAGCTTTCTTT
CAISEWKMNTEAFF
>.|.|TRBJ2-7|TRBV9
TGTGCCAGCAGCGTCGCCGGAGGGCCTCAGTACGAGCAGTACTTC
CASSVAGGPQYEQYF
>.|TRBD1|TRBJ2-7|TRBV28
TGTGCCAGCAGATTGGGGACAGACTACTCCTACGAGCAGTACTTC
CASRLGTDYSYEQYF
>.|TRBD1|TRBJ2-1|TRBV29-1
TGCAGCGTTGACGGGACAGCACGCGAGCAGTTCTTC
CSVDGTAREQFF
>.|.|TRBJ2-5|TRBV5-1
TGCGCCAGCAGCTTGGTTGGGACCCAGTACTTC
CASSLVGTQYF
>.|.|TRBJ1-1|TRBV29-1
TGCAGCGTTCGGGCGGAGAACACTGAAGCTTTCTTT
CSVRAENTEAFF
>few|.|TRBJ2-6|TRBV27
TGTGCCAGCAGTTTCCTCTCTGGGGCCAACGTCCTGACTTTC
CASSFLSGANVLTF
>.|.|TRBJ1-1|TRBV10-2
TGCGCCAGCAGTGAGGGACAGAACACTGAAGCTTTCTTT
CASSEGQNTEAFF